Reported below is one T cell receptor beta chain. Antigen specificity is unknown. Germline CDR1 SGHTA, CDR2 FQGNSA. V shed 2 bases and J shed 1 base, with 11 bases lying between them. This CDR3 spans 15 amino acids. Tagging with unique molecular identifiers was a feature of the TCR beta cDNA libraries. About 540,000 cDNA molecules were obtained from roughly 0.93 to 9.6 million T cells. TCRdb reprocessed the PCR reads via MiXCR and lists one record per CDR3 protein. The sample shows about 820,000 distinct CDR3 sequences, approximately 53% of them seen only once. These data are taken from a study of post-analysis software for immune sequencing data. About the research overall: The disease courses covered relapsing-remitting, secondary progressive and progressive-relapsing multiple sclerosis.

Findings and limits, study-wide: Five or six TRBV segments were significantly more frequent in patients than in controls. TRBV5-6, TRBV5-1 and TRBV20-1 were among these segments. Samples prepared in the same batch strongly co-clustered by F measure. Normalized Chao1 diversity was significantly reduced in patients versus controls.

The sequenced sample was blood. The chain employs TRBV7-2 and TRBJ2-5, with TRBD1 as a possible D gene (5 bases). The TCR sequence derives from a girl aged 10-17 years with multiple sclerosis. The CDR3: CASSLHSGAQETQYF. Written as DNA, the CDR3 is TGTGCCAGCAGCTTACATAGTGGGGCCCAAGAGACCCAGTACTTC.